Detailed here is one TCR beta chain. This specimen belongs to a study of blood T cell repertoires in COVID-19. Study background: The origin of the acute and convalescent COVID-19 samples was the United States, Italy and Spain. Sources were T cells, B-cell-depleted T cells, or PBMCs; the material itself was cDNA or gDNA.

V was pared by 6 bases and J by 5 bases, with 11 bases between. The CDR3 totals 12 residues. Germline CDR1 and CDR2: LNHNV and YYDKDF (reference sequence). In the original analysis: Amplification of reference gene primers was used by the study to estimate nucleated cell counts. This table comes from immunoSEQ multiplex PCR, and its TCRdb copy is limited to in-frame clones, with some not included. V and J calls and clone size are given by that table; D and trimming were obtained from the DNA. The profile shows 100,000 to 150,000 clones, roughly 86% of them singletons. The V call is TRBV15, the J call TRBJ2-7; tentatively, D is TRBD2 (6 bases). The sample comprised peripheral blood. The TCR originated in a human donor in a cohort sampled during active COVID-19. CDR3 bases: TGTGCCACCAGTTCCCGGGGGAACGAGCAGTACTTC. This codes for CATSSRGNEQYF.